This TCR beta chain was captured by sequencing in a study of OX40 agonist ivuxolimab in advanced cancers. The V gene's germline CDR1 is SNHLY and CDR2 FYNNEI. The CDR3 sequence is 14 residues long. Trimming stripped 8 bases from V and 2 bases from J, with 13 bases between. This table comes from immunoSEQ multiplex PCR, and its TCRdb copy is limited to in-frame clones, with some not included. The sample lists about 63,000 clones, 80% to 90% occurring once. The chain recombines TRBV2 with TRBJ1-5; possible D gene TRBD1, 6 bases. Sequencing used CD4+ or CD8+ T cells sorted from blood, obtained in a trial of the OX40 agonist ivuxolimab. This TCR came from an adult with an advanced solid tumor such as melanoma, head and neck, liver or kidney cancer. This CDR3 is CASDGGLGNQPQHF. The CDR3 DNA reads as TGTGCCAGCGACGGGGGCCTAGGCAATCAGCCCCAGCATTTT.